Included here is one T cell receptor beta chain sequence, with context. Between the trimmed V and J ends, which lost 5 bases and 4 bases, there was a span of 24 bases. CDR1 and CDR2 (germline): MNHEY, SVGEGT. This CDR3 is 18 amino acids long. This entry is derived from a study of CD8 T cells in Susac syndrome. Study-level information: Within the sequenced group of Susac syndrome patients, six showed active disease and fewer than 10 were in remission. Patients with Susac syndrome had blood drawn and were at that point therapy-naive, on corticosteroids, or on intravenous immunoglobulin alone.

An amount of RNA that ranged from roughly 0.5 to 1 ug was reverse transcribed with random hexamers. TCR beta CDR3 was amplified by immunoSEQ multiplex PCR. This amplification extended across 54 Vbeta and 13 Jbeta segments. TCRdb used MiXCR to reprocess the immunoSEQ multiplex PCR reads, holding one entry per CDR3 protein. The repertoire has under 200,000 distinct CDR3 sequences, 90% to 95% of them found once; the top ten carry 0.075% to 0.095%. TCR beta from blood CD8+ and CD4+ T cells was sequenced. V and J are TRBV6-2 or TRBV6-3 and TRBJ2-4; possibly TRBD1 for D (6 bases). Sequenced sample: CD4+ T cells from PBMCs. The TCR sequence derives from a human donor with Susac syndrome. In nucleotides, the CDR3 is TGTGCCAGCAGTCACGGCCAGGGACCTAATAGGGGGAAAAACATTCAGTACTTC. Amino acids: CASSHGQGPNRGKNIQYF.